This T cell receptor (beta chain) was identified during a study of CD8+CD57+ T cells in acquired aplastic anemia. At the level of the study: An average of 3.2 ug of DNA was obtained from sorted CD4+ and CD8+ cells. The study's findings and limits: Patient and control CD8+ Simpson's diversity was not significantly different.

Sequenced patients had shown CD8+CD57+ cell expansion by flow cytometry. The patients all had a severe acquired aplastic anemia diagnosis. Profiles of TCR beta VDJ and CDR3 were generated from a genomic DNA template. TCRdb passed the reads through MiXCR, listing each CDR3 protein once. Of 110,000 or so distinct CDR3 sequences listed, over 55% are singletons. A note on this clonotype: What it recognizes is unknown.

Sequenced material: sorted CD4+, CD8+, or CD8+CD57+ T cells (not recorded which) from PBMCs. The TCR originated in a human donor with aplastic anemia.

CDR3 in amino acids: CASSTPGFYEQYF. The CDR3 DNA reads as TGTGCCAGTAGTACCCCCGGATTCTACGAGCAGTACTTC. The chain uses TRBV19 and TRBJ2-7, with D unclear. V was clipped by 4 bases and J by 3 bases, with 10 bases between them. The CDR3 extends over 13 amino acids. Germline CDR1 LNHDA, CDR2 SQIVND (reference sequence).